This TCR beta chain was recovered during a study of a mutant IDH1 vaccine in newly diagnosed glioma. Whole-study context: Investigators started vaccination 4-6 weeks after radiotherapy alone, or with temozolomide cycles. The earlier regimen, radiotherapy, temozolomide, or both, was most often both.

Repertoires were generated with immunoSEQ multiplex PCR, while TCRdb's copy carries only in-frame clones and drops some. This sample yields roughly 32,000 clones, of which roughly 80% are seen a single time; around 6.8% belongs to the top ten. Regarding this clone: Its antigen is undetermined.

The CDR3 loop spans 11 amino acids. V lost 2 bases and J lost 16, with 12 bases in between. Germline V CDR1 and CDR2: SEHNR, FQNEAQ (reference sequence). The sample's time point: week 35, safety follow-up. Mutant IDH1 20-mer peptide, at 300 ug, made up each vaccine dose, with topical imiquimod. Here the sequenced sample was PBMCs, taken from a glioma patient whose treatment included an IDH1 peptide vaccine. The V and J genes are TRBV7-9 and TRBJ2-1, with D possibly being TRBD2 (6 bases). The source of this sequence is a woman younger than 30 with glioma. CDR3 loop: CASSLKSGFFF. CDR3 nucleotides: TGTGCCAGCAGCTTAAAGAGCGGGTTTTTCTTC.